The rows below give T cell receptor beta chains drawn from one sample of a study of blood T cell repertoires in COVID-19. TCRdb's table, derived via immunoSEQ multiplex PCR, lists solely in-frame clones and lacks some. The data contain about 170,000 clones, 75% to 90% of them singletons. The sequencing sample was made of PBMCs or T cells enriched from blood (not recorded which). These receptors originate from a woman between 45 and 60 years old who had recovered from COVID-19. CDR3s include the opening cysteine and the closing phenylalanine or tryptophan. A D gene is named only where the DNA matches it firmly. Size values are once, few and many counts, or a class for expanded clones, and some rows have none.

V gene	J gene	CDR3 length	D gene	clone size	CDR3 protein	CDR3 DNA
TRBV5-1	TRBJ2-1	13	-	-	CASSLVDNNEQFF	TGCGCCAGCAGCTTGGTAGACAACAATGAGCAGTTCTTC
TRBV25-1	TRBJ1-1	13	-	-	CATSGSGNTEAFF	TGTGCCACCAGTGGTTCCGGGAACACTGAAGCTTTCTTT
TRBV7-3	TRBJ2-3	12	-	-	CASSGRTDTQYF	TGTGCCAGCAGCGGGAGGACAGATACGCAGTATTTT
TRBV5-6	TRBJ1-5	14	-	-	CASSLGGEDQPQHF	TGTGCCAGCAGCTTGGGTGGGGAGGATCAGCCCCAGCATTTT
TRBV28	TRBJ1-5	16	-	-	CASSSQQGFSNQPQHF	TGTGCCAGCAGTTCCCAACAGGGATTTAGCAATCAGCCCCAGCATTTT
TRBV10-1	TRBJ1-1	13	-	-	CASSDSYNTEAFF	TGCGCCAGCAGTGATAGCTACAACACTGAAGCTTTCTTT
TRBV29-1	TRBJ2-5	14	TRBD1	-	CSVDGSQGHETQYF	TGCAGCGTTGACGGATCACAGGGGCATGAGACCCAGTACTTC
TRBV5-1	TRBJ2-3	16	TRBD2	once	CASSLEGGGDGDTQYF	TGCGCCAGCAGCTTGGAGGGCGGGGGGGATGGAGATACGCAGTATTTT
TRBV28	TRBJ1-2	17	-	-	CASSFGPPRLENYGYTF	TGTGCCAGCAGTTTCGGGCCACCGCGACTAGAAAACTATGGCTACACCTTC
TRBV3-1/TRBV3-2	TRBJ1-2	14	-	-	CASSQVKRSYGYTF	TGTGCCAGCAGCCAAGTCAAACGGAGCTATGGCTACACCTTC
TRBV4-3	TRBJ2-2	15	-	-	CASRPDRQNTGELFF	TGCGCCAGCAGACCCGACAGGCAGAACACCGGGGAGCTGTTTTTT
TRBV10-3	TRBJ1-2	14	-	-	CAIRGSDSPYGYTF	TGTGCCATCAGGGGTTCAGACAGCCCATATGGCTACACCTTC
TRBV27	TRBJ1-3	15	TRBD1	once	CASSPTDRGRNTIYF	TGTGCCAGCAGTCCGACGGACAGGGGGCGAAACACCATATATTTT
TRBV4-3	TRBJ1-1	13	-	-	CASSQGANTEAFF	TGCGCCAGCAGCCAAGGGGCGAACACTGAAGCTTTCTTT
TRBV7-2	TRBJ2-3	12	-	-	CASSPGGDTQYF	TGTGCCAGCAGCCCCGGGGGAGATACGCAGTATTTT